A single sample gave rise to the 7 T cell receptor beta chains below, sequenced in a study of blood T cell repertoires in COVID-19. Repertoires were generated with immunoSEQ multiplex PCR, while TCRdb's copy carries only in-frame clones and drops some. The sample holds around 120,000 clones, more than 75% seen once. The sample consisted of peripheral blood. Source of these receptors: a woman in her 70s with acute or convalescent COVID-19.

V and J are TRBV27 and TRBJ1-2; no firm D call. The germline V gene encodes CDR1 MNHEY and CDR2 SMNVEV (reference sequence). The CDR3 has 13 residues. V dropped 4 bases and J dropped 7 bases, with 13 bases sitting between them. CDR3 sequence reads: CASSSTPFAGYTF. The CDR3 DNA follows: TGTGCCAGCAGTTCCACTCCTTTTGCTGGCTACACCTTC.

The CDR3 is CASSRSGNYGYTF. The CDR3 DNA reads as TGTGCCAGCAGCCGATCGGGGAACTATGGCTACACCTTC. The chain joins TRBV12-3 or TRBV12-4 to TRBJ1-2, with D unclear. The V and J ends lost 6 bases and 2 bases respectively, with 10 bases between them. The CDR3 is 13 residues long.

The chain links TRBV10-1 to TRBJ1-2, with 9 bases matching TRBD1. J was trimmed by 8 bases and V by 5 bases; bases with no gene match: 6. CDR1 and CDR2 from the germline V gene are WNHNN and SYGVQD (reference sequence). This CDR3 is 13 amino acids long. The CDR3 DNA is TGCGCCAGCAGTCCGGACAGGGGAGGCGGCTACACCTTC. Protein sequence: CASSPDRGGGYTF.

This clone was observed a few times. The CDR3 loop reads CASRQTGAEGYGYTF. The CDR3 DNA reads as TGTGCCAGCAGACAGACAGGGGCGGAGGGTTATGGCTACACCTTC. The chain carries TRBV6-5 and TRBJ1-2, with TRBD1 matching 8 bases. The CDR3 runs 15 residues. V shed 6 bases, J shed 5 bases, and the junction held 11 bases outside the gene matches. Germline-derived CDR1 and CDR2 are MNHEY and SVGAGI.

The rearrangement links TRBV7-3 to TRBJ1-1, with D maybe TRBD1 (5 bases). This CDR3 is 13 amino acids long. Trimming took off 5 bases at V and 4 bases at J, with 11 bases between the two ends. Germline V CDR1 and CDR2: SGHTA, FQGTGA. CDR3 sequence (DNA): TGTGCCAGCAGCCGGCGTAGGGGCACTGAAGCTTTCTTT. It encodes CASSRRRGTEAFF.

The chain is built from TRBV19 and TRBJ2-1; the match to TRBD2 covers 8 bases. Germline V gives CDR1 LNHDA, CDR2 SQIVND (reference sequence). There are 14 residues in the CDR3. The CDR3: CACREGLVGAEQFF. The CDR3 DNA reads TGTGCTTGTAGGGAGGGACTAGTAGGGGCTGAGCAGTTCTTC.

The chain links TRBV27 to TRBJ2-2; TRBD2 aligns across 8 bases. J was trimmed by 1 base and V by 3 bases; bases with no gene match: 7. The CDR3 consists of 17 residues. Germline V gene data show CDR1 as MNHEY and CDR2 as SMNVEV (reference sequence). CDR3 protein: CASSLSLAGMNTGELFF. The DNA for the CDR3 is TGTGCCAGCAGTTTGTCATTAGCGGGGATGAACACCGGGGAGCTGTTTTTT.